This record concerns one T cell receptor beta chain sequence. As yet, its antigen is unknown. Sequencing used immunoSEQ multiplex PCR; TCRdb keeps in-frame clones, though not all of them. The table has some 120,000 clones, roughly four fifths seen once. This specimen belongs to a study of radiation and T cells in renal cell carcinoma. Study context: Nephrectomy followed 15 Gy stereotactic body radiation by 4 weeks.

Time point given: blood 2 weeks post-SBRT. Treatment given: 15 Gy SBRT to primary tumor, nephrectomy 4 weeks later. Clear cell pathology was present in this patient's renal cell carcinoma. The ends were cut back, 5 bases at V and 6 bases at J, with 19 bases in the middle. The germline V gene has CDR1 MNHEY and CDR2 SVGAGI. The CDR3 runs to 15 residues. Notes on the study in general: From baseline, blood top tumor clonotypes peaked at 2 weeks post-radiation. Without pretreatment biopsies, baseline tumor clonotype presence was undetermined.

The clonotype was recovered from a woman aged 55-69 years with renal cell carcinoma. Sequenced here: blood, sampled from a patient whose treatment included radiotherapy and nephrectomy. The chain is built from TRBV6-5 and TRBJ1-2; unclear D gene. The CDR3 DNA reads TGTGCCAGCAGTACTACCGCCGGCGGCGCTGATGGCTACACCTTC. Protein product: CASSTTAGGADGYTF.